A single sample gave rise to the 23 T cell receptor beta chains below, sequenced in a study of blood T cells in healthy people across ages. PCR was performed a second time for roughly 7 to 12 cycles using a sample-barcoded 5' primer and a J-beta primer mix. In TCRdb, the 5' RACE reads were re-called with MiXCR into one record per CDR3 protein. The table includes approximately 810,000 distinct CDR3 sequences, around 36% detected once. The sequencing input was blood. The receptors stem from a man between 18 and 29 years old in good health.

This clonotype was counted at least ten times. The chain couples TRBV5-6 to TRBJ2-1; D is possibly TRBD1 or TRBD2 (6 bases each). CDR1 is SGHDT and CDR2 is YYEEEE in the germline V gene. The CDR3 runs to 17 residues. Deletions cut 0 bases from V and 6 bases from J, with 19 bases between. CDR3 bases: TGTGCCAGCAGCTTGGAGTGGGGGGCCCGTGCGAGCAATGAGCAGTTCTTC. Amino acids: CASSLEWGARASNEQFF.

V and J are TRBV5-1 and TRBJ1-1; TRBD1 aligns across 10 bases. The CDR3 spans 15 residues. The V and J ends lost 4 bases and 4 bases, in that order; junction bases with no gene match: 7. Germline CDR1 reads SGHRS; CDR2 reads YFSETQ. The CDR3 protein is CASSAGTGEATEAFF. The CDR3 region has the DNA TGCGCCAGCAGCGCCGGGACAGGGGAGGCCACTGAAGCTTTCTTT.

The chain carries TRBV10-3 and TRBJ1-5; TRBD1 agrees at 7 bases. The CDR3 contains 18 residues. From germline, CDR1 is ENHRY and CDR2 SYGVKD. V lost 4 bases, J lost 3 bases, and 15 bases stayed unmatched. The CDR3 DNA is TGTGCCATCAGTGCCAGTCCACCTAATGACAGGGTCAATCAGCCCCAGCATTTT. Translation: CAISASPPNDRVNQPQHF.

This clonotype was observed once. The rearrangement links TRBV29-1 to TRBJ2-5; D is ambiguous. Trimming removed 4 bases from V and 1 base from J, with 13 bases in between. Germline lookup yields CDR1 SQVTM and CDR2 ANQGSEA. This CDR3 is built from 14 residues. For the CDR3, the DNA is TGCAGCGTTGTACTCGGGCTGGTCCAAGAGACCCAGTACTTC. Its translation: CSVVLGLVQETQYF.

The chain joins TRBV10-3 to TRBJ1-1, with D uncertain. The germline V and J ends were trimmed by 3 bases and 3 bases, with 2 bases remaining between them. The CDR3 runs to 11 residues. Germline CDR1 is ENHRY and CDR2 is SYGVKD. The CDR3 reads CAISDDTEAFF. In DNA, the CDR3 is TGTGCCATCAGTGACGACACTGAAGCTTTCTTT.

This clonotype was detected ten times or more. The chain uses TRBV20-1 and TRBJ2-3; 9 bases fit TRBD2. Per germline, CDR1 DFQATT and CDR2 SNEGSKA (reference sequence). The CDR3 is 17 residues long. Unmatched junction bases numbered 9, after V lost 0 bases and J lost 2 bases. The CDR3 here is CSARDWMTSGSTDTQYF. Written as DNA, the CDR3 is TGCAGTGCTAGAGATTGGATGACTAGCGGTTCCACAGATACGCAGTATTTT.

This clonotype was found a few times. The chain employs TRBV10-3 and TRBJ2-1, with TRBD1 matching 7 bases. Germline CDR1 is ENHRY and CDR2 is SYGVKD. The CDR3 is 14 amino acids. The ends lost 6 bases at V and 5 bases at J; junction bases unmatched: 7. In nucleotides, the CDR3 is TGTGCCATCAGCGACAGGGCTGGGGACAATGAGCAGTTCTTC. It codes for CAISDRAGDNEQFF.

J is TRBJ1-4 and V is TRBV5-1; 8 nucleotides align to TRBD1. The length of the CDR3 is 15 residues. Germline CDR1 reads SGHRS; CDR2 reads YFSETQ. Trimming took 5 bases from V and 4 from J; bases not matched to a gene: 7. DNA of the CDR3: TGCGCCAGCAGTTCCGGACAGGGTAATAATGAAAAACTGTTTTTT. Protein sequence: CASSSGQGNNEKLFF.

Regarding this clonotype: A much bigger clone sits one base away, suggesting this may be a read error. V gene TRBV5-1 combines with J gene TRBJ2-4; a possible D gene is TRBD2 (6 bases). Germline V gene data show CDR1 as SGHRS and CDR2 as YFSETQ. The CDR3 runs to 14 residues. Trimming shortened V by 7 bases and J by 13 bases, and 24 bases separated the two germline ends. CDR3 loop: CASERTRGRNEQYF. The CDR3 DNA sequence: TGCGCCAGCGAAAGGACTCGGGGGAGGAATGAGCAGTACTTC.

The gene calls are TRBV11-1 and TRBJ2-3; D is possibly TRBD2 (6 bases). This CDR3 is built from 15 residues. Per the germline V gene, CDR1 is SGHAT and CDR2 is FQDESV (reference sequence). Trimming took off 5 bases at V and 6 bases at J, with 18 bases between the two ends. The CDR3 loop is CASSLSRDSGDTQYF. The CDR3 nucleotides read TGTGCCAGCAGCCTGAGCCGGGACTCGGGGGATACGCAGTATTTT.

The chain joins TRBV6-1 to TRBJ1-1; tentative D call: TRBD1 (5 bases). Trimming left V 7 bases short and J 6 bases short, with 18 bases between. The CDR3 has 14 residues. In germline, CDR1 is MNHNS, CDR2 SASEGT. The CDR3 sequence is CASKALGGGSEAFF. The CDR3 region has the DNA TGTGCCAGCAAGGCTCTGGGGGGAGGGTCTGAAGCTTTCTTT.

The chain combines TRBV7-2 with TRBJ2-1; no clear D gene. Per the germline V gene, CDR1 is SGHTA and CDR2 is FQGNSA. The V and J ends lost 0 bases and 5 bases respectively, with 8 bases between them. CDR3 length equals 14 residues. The CDR3 sequence: CASSLAPPHNEQFF. The DNA for the CDR3 is TGTGCCAGCAGCTTAGCCCCCCCTCACAATGAGCAGTTCTTC. The complete variable domain, with remaining parts taken from reference TRBV7-2 and TRBJ2-1, reads GAGVSQSPSNKVTEKGKDVELRCDPISGHTALYWYRQSLGQGLEFLIYFQGNSAPDKSGLPSDRFSAERTGGSVSTLTIQRTQQEDSAVYLCASSLAPPHNEQFFGPGTRLTVL.

This clonotype was observed at least ten times. The rearrangement uses TRBV20-1 and TRBJ2-1; 12 bases line up with TRBD2. The CDR3 loop spans 14 amino acids. The V gene's germline CDR1 is DFQATT and CDR2 SNEGSKA (reference sequence). V lost 1 base and J lost 8; bases outside the gene matches: 3. CDR3 sequence reads: CSARAGLAGHEQFF. CDR3 DNA: TGCAGTGCTAGAGCGGGACTAGCGGGTCATGAGCAGTTCTTC.

The V gene is TRBV20-1, the J gene TRBJ2-5; 10 bases are shared with TRBD1. Germline CDR1 and CDR2: DFQATT and SNEGSKA (reference sequence). V shed 5 bases and J 11 bases; nucleotides not matched to a gene: 17. The CDR3 spans 15 residues. CDR3 DNA sequence: TGCAGTGCTTCTTCGACAGGGGGCGAATACAATGAGCAGTACTTC. Protein: CSASSTGGEYNEQYF.

The chain recombines TRBV19 with TRBJ2-7; TRBD1 matches 10 bases. The J segment lost 2 bases and the V segment lost 3 bases, leaving 1 base of the junction unmatched. This CDR3 is built from 14 residues. Germline values: CDR1 LNHDA, CDR2 SQIVND (reference sequence). CDR3 nucleotide sequence: TGTGCCAGTAGTATCGGACAGGGGGCCTACGAGCAGTACTTC. It translates to CASSIGQGAYEQYF.

The J gene is TRBJ2-7, the V gene TRBV10-3, with 9 positions matching TRBD1. This CDR3 contains 14 residues. With V trimmed by 2 bases and J by 9 bases, 8 bases remained unmatched. Germline loops: CDR1 ENHRY, CDR2 SYGVKD. The CDR3 DNA reads as TGTGCCATCAGTGAGAGGACAGGGGATCGTAGGCAGTACTTC. Protein product: CAISERTGDRRQYF.

This clonotype was picked up a small number of times. V and J are TRBV12-3 or TRBV12-4 and TRBJ2-7; D may be TRBD2 (6 bases). Trimming shortened V by 9 bases and J by 2 bases, and 17 bases separated the two germline ends. This CDR3 contains 14 residues. CDR3 residues: CASSSGGAAYEQYF. As DNA, the CDR3 is TGTGCCAGTAGCTCGGGCGGGGCAGCCTACGAGCAGTACTTC.

J is TRBJ2-1 and V is TRBV4-2, with TRBD2 identical over 9 bases. Germline V lookup: CDR1 LGHNA, CDR2 YNFKEQ. The CDR3 has 15 amino acids. The J segment lost 8 bases and the V segment lost 1 base, leaving 6 bases of the junction unmatched. This CDR3 reads CASSQGASGIYEQFF. The CDR3 DNA sequence: TGTGCCAGCAGCCAAGGGGCTAGCGGGATCTATGAGCAGTTCTTC.

The CDR3 sequence: CASSYASRDRIADEQYF. The DNA of the CDR3 is TGTGCCAGCAGTTACGCGAGCCGGGACAGGATTGCCGATGAGCAGTACTTC. The chain couples TRBV6-5 to TRBJ2-7; the match to TRBD1 covers 8 bases. CDR3 length: 17 residues. The germline gives CDR1 MNHEY, CDR2 SVGAGI. J was trimmed by 7 bases and V by 2 bases; bases with no gene match: 16.

This clonotype occurred a few times. The rearrangement joins TRBV9 to TRBJ1-1, with 12 bases that match TRBD1. The J segment lost 3 bases and the V segment lost 7 bases, leaving 10 bases of the junction unmatched. Looked up from germline, CDR1 is SGDLS and CDR2 is YYNGEE. The CDR3 extends over 16 amino acids. Here the CDR3 DNA reads TGTGCCAGCTCCCCAACGGGACAGGGGGCGGACACTGAAGCTTTCTTT. Protein sequence: CASSPTGQGADTEAFF. Supplemented by reference TRBV9 and TRBJ1-1, the full variable domain reads DSGVTQTPKHLITATGQRVTLRCSPRSGDLSVYWYQQSLDQGLQFLIQYYNGEERAKGNILERFSAQQFPDLHSELNLSSLELGDSALYFCASSPTGQGADTEAFFGQGTRLTVV.

This clonotype was counted many times. The chain couples TRBV10-3 to TRBJ2-7, with 8 bases fitting TRBD2. The germline V gene encodes CDR1 ENHRY and CDR2 SYGVKD. Losses at the gene ends were 5 bases for V and 1 base for J; bases not matched to a gene: 4. The CDR3 is made up of 14 amino acids. The CDR3 bases are TGTGCCATCAGTCCCAGCGGGGGATCCTACGAGCAGTACTTC. As protein: CAISPSGGSYEQYF.

The gene calls are TRBV4-3 and TRBJ2-5; D is undetermined. CDR1 is LGHNA and CDR2 is YSLEER in the germline V gene. This CDR3 contains 15 residues. V lost 0 bases to trimming and J lost 2 bases, with 10 bases between them. Here the CDR3 DNA reads TGCGCCAGCAGCCAAGAACCCGCCAGGCAAGAGACCCAGTACTTC. Translating gives CASSQEPARQETQYF.

This clonotype has a handful of counts. CDR3 protein: CSVVGHPLNYGYTF. The DNA of the CDR3 is TGCAGCGTTGTTGGACACCCCCTTAACTATGGCTACACCTTC. This chain links TRBV29-1 with TRBJ1-2; tentative D call: TRBD1 (5 bases). Per germline, CDR1 SQVTM and CDR2 ANQGSEA. The CDR3 runs 14 residues. The V and J ends lost 4 bases and 1 base respectively, with 13 bases between them.